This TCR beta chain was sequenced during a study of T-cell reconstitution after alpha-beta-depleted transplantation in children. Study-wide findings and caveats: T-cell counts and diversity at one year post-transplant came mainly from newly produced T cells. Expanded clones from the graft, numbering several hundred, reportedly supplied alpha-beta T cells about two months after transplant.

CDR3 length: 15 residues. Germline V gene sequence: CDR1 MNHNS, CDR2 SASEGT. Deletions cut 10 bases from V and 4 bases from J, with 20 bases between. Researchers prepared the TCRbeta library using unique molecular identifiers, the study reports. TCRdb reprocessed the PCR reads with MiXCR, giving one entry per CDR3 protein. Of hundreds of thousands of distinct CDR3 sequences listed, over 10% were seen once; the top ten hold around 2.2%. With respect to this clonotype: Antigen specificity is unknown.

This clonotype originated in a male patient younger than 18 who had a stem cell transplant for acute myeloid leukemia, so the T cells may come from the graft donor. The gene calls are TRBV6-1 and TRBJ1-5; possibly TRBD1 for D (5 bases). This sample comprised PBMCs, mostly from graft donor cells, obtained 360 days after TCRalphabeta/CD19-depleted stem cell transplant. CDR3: CATKEGTARNQPQHF. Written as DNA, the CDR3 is TGTGCCACTAAGGAAGGGACTGCCCGAAATCAGCCCCAGCATTTT.